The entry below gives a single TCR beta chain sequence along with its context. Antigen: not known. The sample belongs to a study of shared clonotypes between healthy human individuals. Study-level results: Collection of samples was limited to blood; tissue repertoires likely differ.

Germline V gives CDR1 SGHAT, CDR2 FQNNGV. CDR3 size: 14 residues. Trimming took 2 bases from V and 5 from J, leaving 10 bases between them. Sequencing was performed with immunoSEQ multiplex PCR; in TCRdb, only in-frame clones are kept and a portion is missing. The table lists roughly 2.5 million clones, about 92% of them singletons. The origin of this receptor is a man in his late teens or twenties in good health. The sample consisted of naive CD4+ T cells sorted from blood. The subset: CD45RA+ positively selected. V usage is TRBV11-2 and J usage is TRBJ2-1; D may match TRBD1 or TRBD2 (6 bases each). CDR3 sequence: CASSLLRGHNEQFF. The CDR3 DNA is TGTGCCAGCAGCTTACTCCGGGGGCACAATGAGCAGTTCTTC. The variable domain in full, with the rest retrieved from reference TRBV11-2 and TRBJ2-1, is EAGVAQSPRYKIIEKRQSVAFWCNPISGHATLYWYQQILGQGPKLLIQFQNNGVVDDSQLPKDRFSAERLKGVDSTLKIQPAKLEDSAVYLCASSLLRGHNEQFFGPGTRLTVL.